This TCR beta chain was recovered during a study of beta chain features in type 1 diabetes. Study-level points and caveats: Shortening that was moderate but significant affected the TCRB CDR3s of Type 1 diabetes patients in all four CD4+ subsets.

Sequenced material consisted of expressed TCRB transcripts (all of the isolated RNA was reverse transcribed). Libraries were prepared by immunoSEQ multiplex PCR; TCRdb keeps only in-frame clonotypes and omits some of them. This table has more than 550,000 clones, roughly 13% appearing once. About this clone: Its cognate antigen is unknown.

Between the trimmed V and J ends, which lost 0 bases and 4 bases, there was a span of 3 bases. The length of the CDR3 is 11 residues. Germline CDR1 reads SQVTM; CDR2 reads ANQGSEA. This sequence was found in a man in his late teens or twenties with type 1 diabetes. Source material: naive CD4+ T cells from blood. J is TRBJ1-1 and V is TRBV29-1, with D unclear. CDR3 in amino acids: CSVEDGTEAFF. Written as DNA, the CDR3 is TGCAGCGTTGAAGATGGCACTGAAGCTTTCTTT.